The sequence of this TCR beta chain was determined in a study of blood T cell repertoires in COVID-19. Study summary: COVID-19 samples, acute and convalescent, were from the United States, Italy and Spain. PBMCs, B-cell-depleted T cells, or T cells were the source of the cDNA or gDNA that made up the material.

Germline lookup yields CDR1 SGHTA and CDR2 FQGNSA. The CDR3 is made up of 15 amino acids. V shed 6 bases, J shed 3 bases, and the junction held 9 bases outside the gene matches. Per the original data handling: Amplification from reference gene primers served as the basis for estimated nucleated cell counts. Assay: immunoSEQ multiplex PCR; the TCRdb copy retains only in-frame clones and omits some. For V, J and clone size, that table is used; D and trimming come from the DNA. Of hundreds of thousands of clones in the sample, roughly 85% were seen once. This chain links TRBV7-2 with TRBJ2-3; the match to TRBD1 covers 7 bases. Sequencing was performed on peripheral blood. This receptor was obtained from a man aged 18-30 years with active or convalescent COVID-19. The CDR3 DNA reads as TGTGCCAGCAGACCCGGACAGGTAGAGACAGATACGCAGTATTTT. This encodes CASRPGQVETDTQYF.